Here is one T cell receptor (beta chain) with its context. The data derive from a study of neurological immune-mediated disorders. TCRdb reprocessed the 5' RACE reads with MiXCR, giving one entry per CDR3 protein. This sample has about 70,000 distinct CDR3 sequences, with 2.5% to 4% found just once. The ends were cut back, 6 bases at V and 0 bases at J, with 12 bases in the middle. Germline V gives CDR1 DFQATT, CDR2 SNEGSKA (reference sequence). There are 14 residues in the CDR3. Sequenced input: PBMCs. The TCR comes from a woman between 50 and 59 years old with multiple sclerosis. The chain uses TRBV20-1 and TRBJ1-5; possible D gene TRBD1, 6 bases. The CDR3 protein is CSAPDSYSNQPQHF. The CDR3 nucleotides are TGCAGTGCCCCGGACAGCTATAGCAATCAGCCCCAGCATTTT.